The 15 T cell receptor beta chains below come from one sample, sequenced in a study of T cell repertoires in cytomegalovirus infection. TCRdb independently ran MiXCR on the reads; one entry per CDR3 protein. Here the sample spans some 54,000 distinct CDR3 sequences, 20% being singletons. These TCRs are of unknown antigen specificity. The sample was CD8+ T cells from cultured PBMCs, taken from culture after CMV antigen stimulation. The origin of the receptors is a human donor in good health (CMV status not recorded). Some clones in this sample may be carry-over from other donors' samples.

This clonotype was seen more than once but under ten times. The chain joins TRBV7-3 to TRBJ2-3; 8 bases line up with TRBD2. The V and J ends lost 3 bases and 1 base, in that order; junction bases with no gene match: 3. This CDR3 region has 15 residues. Germline V gene data show CDR1 as SGHTA and CDR2 as FQGTGA. The DNA of the CDR3 is TGTGCCAGCAGCTTCACGGGAGGGGGCACAGATACGCAGTATTTT. It codes for CASSFTGGGTDTQYF.

This clonotype was counted many times. V and J are TRBV7-2 and TRBJ2-7, with D hard to call. Deletions cut 5 bases from V and 0 bases from J, with 2 bases between. Germline CDR1 is SGHTA and CDR2 is FQGNSA. The CDR3 sequence is 11 residues long. The DNA for the CDR3 is TGTGCCAGCAGCACCTCCTACGAGCAGTACTTC. Its protein product is CASSTSYEQYF.

The genes are TRBV27 and TRBJ1-2; D gene uncertain. The germline gives CDR1 MNHEY, CDR2 SMNVEV (reference sequence). The CDR3 covers 13 residues. Deletions cut 7 bases from V and 3 bases from J, with 12 bases between. CDR3 in DNA: TGTGCCAGCACCCCCCGGCTTGACTATGGCTACACCTTC. Translation gives CASTPRLDYGYTF.

The chain uses TRBV27 and TRBJ1-5; no clear D. Germline CDR1 reads MNHEY; CDR2 reads SMNVEV (reference sequence). V lost 5 bases, J lost 3 bases, and 5 bases lay in between. The CDR3 contains 12 residues. CDR3 nucleotide sequence: TGTGCCAGCAGTAGGTTCAATCAGCCCCAGCATTTT. It codes for CASSRFNQPQHF.

This rearrangement joins TRBV27 to TRBJ2-1; either TRBD1 or TRBD2 may fit D (5 bases each). The CDR3 totals 14 residues. Looked up from germline, CDR1 is MNHEY and CDR2 is SMNVEV (reference sequence). Trimming stripped 3 bases from V and 6 bases from J, with 12 bases between. CDR3 protein: CASSLPGRLNEQFF. CDR3 bases: TGTGCCAGCAGTTTGCCGGGACGGCTCAATGAGCAGTTCTTC.

This clonotype was observed a handful of times. V is TRBV6-1 and J is TRBJ1-5; 9 bases align to TRBD1. Trimming at V came to 5 bases and at J to 1 base, leaving 3 bases not matched to a gene. The CDR3 contains 15 residues. CDR1 is MNHNS, CDR2 SASEGT, per germline. CDR3 sequence (DNA): TGTGCCAGCAGTTACGGACAGGGGAGCAATCAGCCCCAGCATTTT. It codes for CASSYGQGSNQPQHF.

The table lists this clonotype with a few counts. The chain joins TRBV7-9 to TRBJ2-7; maybe TRBD1 (6 bases). The CDR3 has 16 amino acids. Germline CDR1 SEHNR, CDR2 FQNEAQ (reference sequence). V dropped 5 bases and J dropped 0 bases, with 17 bases sitting between them. This CDR3 reads CASSPQTGSRSYEQYF. The CDR3 DNA reads TGTGCCAGCAGCCCCCAGACAGGTTCGCGCTCCTACGAGCAGTACTTC.

This clonotype was seen a handful of times. The chain recombines TRBV27 with TRBJ1-1; 8 positions match TRBD1. This CDR3 region has 17 residues. CDR1 and CDR2 (germline): MNHEY, SMNVEV (reference sequence). V shed 3 bases, J shed 1 base, and the junction held 10 bases outside the gene matches. This CDR3 is CASSLVRTGPTNTEAFF. CDR3 in DNA: TGTGCCAGCAGTTTGGTTAGGACAGGGCCGACGAACACTGAAGCTTTCTTT.

The rearrangement uses TRBV5-6 and TRBJ1-2; D possibly corresponds to TRBD1 (6 bases). The CDR3 loop spans 14 amino acids. Germline lookup yields CDR1 SGHDT and CDR2 YYEEEE. V lost 3 bases and J 4 bases, leaving 13 bases between the germline ends. In DNA, the CDR3 is TGTGCCAGCAGCTCGCCGGGACATCGCTATGGCTACACCTTC. It specifies CASSSPGHRYGYTF.

CDR3 sequence (DNA): TGCGCCAGCAGCCAAGATTGGGGACAGGCTAACTATGGCTACACCTTC. Translated, it gives CASSQDWGQANYGYTF. V gene TRBV4-1 combines with J gene TRBJ1-2, with 8 bases matching TRBD1. The CDR3 consists of 16 residues. Germline CDR1 reads MGHRA; CDR2 reads YSYEKL. Trimming at V came to 0 bases and at J to 0 bases, leaving 3 bases not matched to a gene.

A few counts support this clonotype. The V and J genes are TRBV27 and TRBJ2-2; D is perhaps TRBD1 (5 bases). Germline CDR1 and CDR2: MNHEY and SMNVEV (reference sequence). The CDR3 sequence is 15 residues long. V shed 5 bases and J shed 1 base, with 11 bases lying between them. The CDR3 DNA reads as TGTGCCAGCAGTATCAGGGAAGGGAACACCGGGGAGCTGTTTTTT. Encoded protein: CASSIREGNTGELFF.

This clonotype was found a few times. The chain uses TRBV12-3 or TRBV12-4 and TRBJ2-7; D is uncertain. V lost 3 bases and J 2 bases, leaving 11 bases between the germline ends. The CDR3 is 14 residues long. For the CDR3, the DNA is TGTGCCAGCAGTTTCCTCGTCGGAGCCTACGAGCAGTACTTC. It codes for CASSFLVGAYEQYF.

The genes are TRBV7-2 and TRBJ2-7; D may correspond to TRBD1 or TRBD2 (5 bases each). Germline lookup yields CDR1 SGHTA and CDR2 FQGNSA. The V and J ends lost 2 bases and 3 bases respectively, with 8 bases between them. The CDR3 has 13 amino acids. The CDR3 region is CASSLWDGYEQYF. In nucleotides, the CDR3 is TGTGCCAGCAGCTTATGGGACGGCTACGAGCAGTACTTC.

V gene TRBV27 combines with J gene TRBJ1-1, with 8 positions matching TRBD1. Germline V lookup: CDR1 MNHEY, CDR2 SMNVEV (reference sequence). V lost 6 bases and J lost 6; bases outside the gene matches: 9. This CDR3 contains 14 residues. The CDR3 bases are TGTGCCAGCAGAATTACAGGGGGACTCTCTGAAGCTTTCTTT. The encoded protein is CASRITGGLSEAFF.

The chain couples TRBV7-9 to TRBJ2-1, with 8 bases that match TRBD1. Germline V gene sequence: CDR1 SEHNR, CDR2 FQNEAQ (reference sequence). V shed 5 bases, J shed 2 bases, and the junction held 5 bases outside the gene matches. This CDR3 contains 15 residues. This CDR3 is CASSPGQDPYNEQFF. The CDR3 DNA sequence: TGTGCCAGCAGCCCGGGACAGGACCCCTACAATGAGCAGTTCTTC.